What follows are 6 T cell receptor beta chains derived from one specimen sequenced in a study of cytomegalovirus exposure and HLA in healthy donors. The PCR made use of 60 Vbeta and 13 Jbeta primers. Clones were sequenced by immunoSEQ multiplex PCR, and TCRdb holds only the in-frame ones, with some missing. This table holds about 78,000 clones, 75% to 90% found once. The specimen sequenced was PBMCs. All receptors derive from a man in his fifties in good health and CMV-seropositive.

On this clone: The junction and the germline gene differ at one end; a read error may be behind it. This chain links TRBV7-9 with TRBJ2-3; a weak D match, TRBD2 (5 bases). Germline V gene data show CDR1 as SEHNR and CDR2 as FQNEAQ (reference sequence). The CDR3 is 14 amino acids. CDR3 sequence reads: CSSSTGLGPDTQYF. For the CDR3, the DNA is TGTTCCAGCAGTACCGGACTCGGCCCAGATACGCAGTATTTT.

The rearrangement joins TRBV7-2 to TRBJ2-1; TRBD2 is a possible D gene (6 bases). Germline V gene data show CDR1 as SGHTA and CDR2 as FQGNSA. V dropped 2 bases and J dropped 2 bases, with 10 bases sitting between them. The CDR3 is 15 residues long. CDR3 protein: CASSLTGVTYNEQFF. The CDR3 DNA follows: TGTGCCAGCAGCTTAACGGGGGTCACCTACAATGAGCAGTTCTTC.

This sequence joins TRBV30 and TRBJ1-5, with 9 bases lining up with TRBD1. V lost 5 bases, J lost 7 bases, and 6 bases stayed unmatched. This CDR3 region has 13 residues. CDR1 and CDR2 from the germline V gene are GTSNPN and SVGIG (reference sequence). CDR3 loop: CAWGTGFLQPQHF. DNA for the CDR3: TGTGCCTGGGGGACAGGGTTTCTACAGCCCCAGCATTTT.

The rearrangement uses TRBV1 and TRBJ2-7; the listed D gene, TRBD2, was not tested against the DNA. TRBV1 is marked as a pseudogene. The CDR3 consists of 15 residues. CDR3 amino acids: CTSSQLAGGIYEQYF. The CDR3 DNA reads as TGCACCAGCAGCCAATTAGCGGGGGGAATCTACGAGCAGTACTTC.

The chain employs TRBV30 and TRBJ2-7, with D tentatively TRBD1 (5 bases). Per the germline V gene, CDR1 is GTSNPN and CDR2 is SVGIG (reference sequence). The CDR3 spans 14 residues. V shed 2 bases and J shed 2 bases, with 13 bases lying between them. CDR3 bases: TGTGCCTGGAGTTTTACCACAGGTACCTACGAGCAGTACTTC. Amino acids: CAWSFTTGTYEQYF.

This clone was detected only once. This chain connects TRBV11-2 to TRBJ2-2; D is perhaps TRBD2 (5 bases). In germline, CDR1 is SGHAT, CDR2 FQNNGV. The V and J ends lost 1 base and 4 bases respectively, with 10 bases between them. The CDR3 has 15 amino acids. The CDR3 nucleotides are TGTGCCAGCAGCTTAGCGGGGAAGTTCACCGGGGAGCTGTTTTTT. This encodes CASSLAGKFTGELFF.